This TCR beta chain was recovered during a study of PD-1 blockade in mismatch repair-deficient tumors. Every patient had mismatch repair deficiency by PCR or immunohistochemistry. Germline V gene data show CDR1 as SGHAT and CDR2 as FQNNGV. The CDR3 spans 16 residues. Trimming took 5 bases from V and 6 from J; bases not matched to a gene: 11. Sequencing was performed with immunoSEQ multiplex PCR; in TCRdb, only in-frame clones are kept and a portion is missing. This sample has tens of thousands of clones, with 78% found just once. Material: peripheral blood, obtained 4 weeks after starting pembrolizumab. The TCR sequence derives from an adult with mismatch repair-deficient cancer. The J gene is TRBJ1-4, the V gene TRBV11-2; TRBD1 agrees at 8 bases. CDR3 nucleotide sequence: TGTGCCAGCAGCCCTTTCCAGGGGGCAGGTGATGAAAAACTGTTTTTT. This encodes CASSPFQGAGDEKLFF.